This T cell receptor (beta chain) was documented in a study of cytomegalovirus exposure and HLA in healthy donors. This clone has just a few counts. Germline V gene lookup returns CDR1 SGHAT and CDR2 FQNNGV. V was shortened by 4 bases and J by 4 bases, with 14 bases between the two germline ends. This CDR3 is built from 15 residues. The PCR made use of 60 Vbeta and 13 Jbeta primers. The method was immunoSEQ multiplex PCR; TCRdb's version includes in-frame clones alone and lacks a portion of them. This sample carries about 120,000 clones, approximately 8.6% of them seen once, and the ten largest clones take 5% to 6.5%.

This sequence originates from a woman in her thirties or forties in good health and CMV-seropositive. J is TRBJ2-1 and V is TRBV11-2; maybe TRBD1 (6 bases). Sequenced: PBMCs. CDR3 DNA sequence: TGTGCCAGCAGCTCGTTACAGGGCCCTTACAATGAGCAGTTCTTC. This gives the protein CASSSLQGPYNEQFF. The full variable domain, in which reference TRBV11-2 and TRBJ2-1 provide the parts outside the CDR3, is EAGVAQSPRYKIIEKRQSVAFWCNPISGHATLYWYQQILGQGPKLLIQFQNNGVVDDSQLPKDRFSAERLKGVDSTLKIQPAKLEDSAVYLCASSSLQGPYNEQFFGPGTRLTVL.